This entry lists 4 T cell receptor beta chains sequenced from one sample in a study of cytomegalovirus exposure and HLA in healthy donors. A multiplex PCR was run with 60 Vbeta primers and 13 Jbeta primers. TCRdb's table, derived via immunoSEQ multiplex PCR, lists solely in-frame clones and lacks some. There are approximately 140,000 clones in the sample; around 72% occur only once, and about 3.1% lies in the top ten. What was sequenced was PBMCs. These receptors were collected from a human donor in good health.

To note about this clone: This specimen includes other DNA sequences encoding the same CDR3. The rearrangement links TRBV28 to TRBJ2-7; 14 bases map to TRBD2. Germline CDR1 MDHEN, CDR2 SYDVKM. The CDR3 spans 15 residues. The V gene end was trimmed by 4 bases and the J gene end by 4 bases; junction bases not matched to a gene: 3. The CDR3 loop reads CASSSGLAGAYEQYF. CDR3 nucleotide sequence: TGTGCCAGCAGTTCGGGACTAGCGGGAGCGTACGAGCAGTACTTC.

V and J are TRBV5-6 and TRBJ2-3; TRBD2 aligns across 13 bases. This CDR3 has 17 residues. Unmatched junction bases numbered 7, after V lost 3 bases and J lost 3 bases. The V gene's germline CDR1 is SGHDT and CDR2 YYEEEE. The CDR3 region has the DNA TGTGCCAGCAGCTGGCCGGGACTAGCGGGGAGAACAGATACGCAGTATTTT. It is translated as CASSWPGLAGRTDTQYF.

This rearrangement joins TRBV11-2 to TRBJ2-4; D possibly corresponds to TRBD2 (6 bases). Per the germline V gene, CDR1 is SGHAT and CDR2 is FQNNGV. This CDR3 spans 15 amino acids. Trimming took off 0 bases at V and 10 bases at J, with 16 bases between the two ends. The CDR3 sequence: CASSLESALGGIQYF. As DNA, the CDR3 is TGTGCCAGCAGCTTAGAATCAGCCTTGGGGGGTATTCAGTACTTC. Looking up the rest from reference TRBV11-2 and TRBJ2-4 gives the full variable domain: EAGVAQSPRYKIIEKRQSVAFWCNPISGHATLYWYQQILGQGPKLLIQFQNNGVVDDSQLPKDRFSAERLKGVDSTLKIQPAKLEDSAVYLCASSLESALGGIQYFGAGTRLSVL.

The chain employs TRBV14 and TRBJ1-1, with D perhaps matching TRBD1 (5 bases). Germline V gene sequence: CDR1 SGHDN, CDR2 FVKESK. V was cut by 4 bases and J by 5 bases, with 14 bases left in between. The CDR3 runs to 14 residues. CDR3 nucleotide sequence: TGTGCCAGCAGCCCCGACGGGGGGAGGACTGAAGCTTTCTTT. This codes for CASSPDGGRTEAFF.